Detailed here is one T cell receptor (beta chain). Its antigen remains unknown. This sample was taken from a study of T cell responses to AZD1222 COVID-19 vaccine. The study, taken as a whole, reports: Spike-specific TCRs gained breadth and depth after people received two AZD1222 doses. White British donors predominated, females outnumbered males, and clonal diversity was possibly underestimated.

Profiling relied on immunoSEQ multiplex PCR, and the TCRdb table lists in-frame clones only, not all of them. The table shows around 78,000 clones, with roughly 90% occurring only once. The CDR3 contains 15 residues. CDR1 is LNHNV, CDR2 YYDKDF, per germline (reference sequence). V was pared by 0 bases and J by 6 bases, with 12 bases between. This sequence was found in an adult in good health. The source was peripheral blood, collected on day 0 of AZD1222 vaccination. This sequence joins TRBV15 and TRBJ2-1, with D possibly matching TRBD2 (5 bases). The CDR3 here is CATSRDTGIGNEQFF. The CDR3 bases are TGTGCCACCAGCAGAGATACGGGGATCGGCAATGAGCAGTTCTTC.